This T cell receptor beta chain was obtained from a study of T cell responses to AZD1222 COVID-19 vaccine. About the study: Second doses at about 4 or about 12 weeks were pooled. Broader study findings: The study identified only a handful of AZD1222 recipients as seropositive at baseline. There were mostly white British donors and more females than males, and clonal diversity was possibly underestimated. Of spike-specific TCRs, nearly half reportedly target regions left unmutated in variants.

Using immunoSEQ multiplex PCR, the repertoire was profiled, and TCRdb retains in-frame clones only, with some absent. The table includes about 200,000 clones, 85% to 95% detected once. Notes on this clone: The antigen is not known.

CDR1 SNHLY and CDR2 FYNNEI come from the germline V gene. The CDR3 extends over 14 amino acids. V lost 6 bases and J lost 2, with 14 bases in between. The chain recombines TRBV2 with TRBJ2-7; D possibly corresponds to TRBD1 (6 bases). Sequencing was performed on peripheral blood, taken on day 0 of AZD1222 vaccination. The TCR sequence derives from an adult in good health. In DNA, the CDR3 is TGTGCCAGCAGGGAGACAGGCCCCACCTACGAGCAGTACTTC. Its translation: CASRETGPTYEQYF.